These T cell receptor beta chains were read from a single sample in a study of a mutant IDH1 vaccine in newly diagnosed glioma. The antigens of these receptors remain unknown. Sequenced by immunoSEQ multiplex PCR; TCRdb stores in-frame clones only, minus some. The sample lists tens of thousands of clones; over 75% were seen once. The material sequenced was PBMCs, taken from a glioma patient whose treatment included an IDH1 peptide vaccine. These receptors originate from a man under 40 with glioma. Some clones in this sample may be carry-over from other donors' samples. CDR3s leave out the opening cysteine and the closing phenylalanine or tryptophan. The D gene is left open where the match is weak. Size is stated for part of the rows, as once, few or many counts, or as a class when the clone is expanded.

v_call: TRBV19
clone_size: -
d_call: -
j_call: TRBJ2-3
cdr3_aa: ASKGGGHPSTDTQY

v_call: TRBV7-2
clone_size: -
d_call: TRBD2
j_call: TRBJ2-1
cdr3_aa: ASSSDRAGGQF

v_call: TRBV5-6
clone_size: -
d_call: TRBD2
j_call: TRBJ2-3
cdr3_aa: ASSLWGTSGMADTQY

v_call: TRBV11-2
clone_size: -
d_call: -
j_call: TRBJ2-7
cdr3_aa: ASSLPLGRGY

v_call: TRBV2
clone_size: -
d_call: -
j_call: TRBJ2-6
cdr3_aa: ASSLFQDGGPGANVLT

v_call: TRBV4-1
clone_size: -
d_call: TRBD1
j_call: TRBJ1-3
cdr3_aa: ASSQPTGNIGNTIY

v_call: TRBV27
clone_size: -
d_call: -
j_call: TRBJ2-3
cdr3_aa: ASSSEFPRRQADTQY

v_call: TRBV14
clone_size: few
d_call: -
j_call: TRBJ1-2
cdr3_aa: ASSRVNYGYT

v_call: TRBV14
clone_size: -
d_call: -
j_call: TRBJ1-2
cdr3_aa: ASSQGQGWHGYT

v_call: TRBV18
clone_size: -
d_call: TRBD1
j_call: TRBJ1-1
cdr3_aa: ASSRTGGTEAF

v_call: TRBV28
clone_size: -
d_call: TRBD2
j_call: TRBJ2-5
cdr3_aa: ASSFAGEQETQY

v_call: TRBV28
clone_size: -
d_call: TRBD1
j_call: TRBJ1-5
cdr3_aa: ASSLGGAGDYSNQPQH

v_call: TRBV7-2
clone_size: -
d_call: TRBD1
j_call: TRBJ1-2
cdr3_aa: ASSSDRDYGYT

v_call: TRBV5-5
clone_size: once
d_call: -
j_call: TRBJ2-1
cdr3_aa: ASSFDRYNEQF

v_call: TRBV14
clone_size: -
d_call: -
j_call: TRBJ1-6
cdr3_aa: ASSQGRFNSPLH

v_call: TRBV30
clone_size: few
d_call: -
j_call: TRBJ1-4
cdr3_aa: ALRIKGQSEKLF

v_call: TRBV11-1
clone_size: -
d_call: -
j_call: TRBJ2-1
cdr3_aa: ASSSAGRHNEQF

v_call: TRBV5-1
clone_size: -
d_call: -
j_call: TRBJ2-5
cdr3_aa: ASSLDPPGSEETQY

v_call: TRBV9
clone_size: -
d_call: -
j_call: TRBJ2-7
cdr3_aa: ASSVGLSYEQY

v_call: TRBV7-9
clone_size: -
d_call: -
j_call: TRBJ1-4
cdr3_aa: ASSLMGEKLF

v_call: TRBV7-2
clone_size: -
d_call: -
j_call: TRBJ2-2
cdr3_aa: ASSLYHTGELF

v_call: TRBV7-8
clone_size: -
d_call: -
j_call: TRBJ2-3
cdr3_aa: ASSLMEYQQIASDTQY

v_call: TRBV5-1
clone_size: -
d_call: TRBD1
j_call: TRBJ1-3
cdr3_aa: ASSLGQGAYGNTIY